This T cell receptor (beta chain) was identified in a study of T cell responses to AZD1222 COVID-19 vaccine. The CDR3 contains 16 residues. Germline CDR1 SGDLS, CDR2 YYNGEE. V lost 3 bases and J lost 4, with 18 bases in between. Repertoires were generated with immunoSEQ multiplex PCR, while TCRdb's copy carries only in-frame clones and drops some. The sample yields tens of thousands of clones, more than 85% seen once. The sample consisted of peripheral blood, taken 28 days after the second AZD1222 dose. This sequence joins TRBV9 and TRBJ2-3; tentatively, D is TRBD2 (5 bases). This receptor was taken from an adult who received the AZD1222 COVID-19 vaccine. The CDR3 here is CASSAAAGRGPDTQYF. In DNA form, the CDR3 reads TGTGCCAGCAGCGCCGCGGCTGGCCGAGGGCCAGATACGCAGTATTTT.